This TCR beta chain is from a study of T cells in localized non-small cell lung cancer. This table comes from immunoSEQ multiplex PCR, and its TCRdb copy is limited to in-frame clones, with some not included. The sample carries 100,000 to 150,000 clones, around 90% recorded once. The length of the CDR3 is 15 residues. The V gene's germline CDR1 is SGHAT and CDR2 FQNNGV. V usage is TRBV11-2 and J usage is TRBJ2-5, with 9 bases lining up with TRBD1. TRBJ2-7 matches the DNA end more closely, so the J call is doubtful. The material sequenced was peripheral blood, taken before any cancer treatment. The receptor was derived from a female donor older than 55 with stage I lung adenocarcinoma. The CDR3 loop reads CANPGQGIPPIEQYF. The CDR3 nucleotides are TGTGCCAACCCGGGACAGGGTATCCCGCCGATCGAGCAGTACTTC.